This TCR beta chain was found in a study of T cell repertoires in cytomegalovirus infection. Study-level background: It was the public TCR beta signatures that indicated both CMV infection and matching HLA type.

TCRdb reanalysed the reads using MiXCR and keeps one entry per CDR3 protein. The repertoire holds 400,000 or so distinct CDR3 sequences, about 33% seen once, with around 13% in the top ten. J lost 2 bases, V lost 8 bases, and 8 bases had no gene match. Germline V CDR1 and CDR2: SQVTM, ANQGSEA. The CDR3 covers 15 residues. The chain recombines TRBV29-1 with TRBJ2-1; 11 bases align to TRBD2. This sequence was found in a human donor in good health (CMV status not recorded). Some clones in this sample may be carry-over from other donors' samples. Sequencing was performed on PBMCs. CDR3: CSSRATSGAYNEQFF. The DNA of the CDR3 is TGCAGCTCTCGAGCGACTAGCGGGGCCTACAATGAGCAGTTCTTC.